The 8 T cell receptor beta chains below come from one sample, sequenced in a study of response to subunit inactivated influenza vaccine. Each CDR3 protein gets one entry after TCRdb re-called the RT-PCR reads with MiXCR. The sample has about 800,000 distinct CDR3 sequences, about 20% seen once; the top ten hold 10% to 13%. Source: PBMCs from blood, taken more than 4 days after vaccination. The receptor set was obtained from a man aged 45-65 years who received an inactivated influenza vaccine.

The rearrangement joins TRBV12-3 or TRBV12-4 to TRBJ1-6, with D maybe TRBD1 (5 bases). This CDR3 contains 12 residues. V lost 5 bases and J 10 bases, leaving 9 bases between the germline ends. This CDR3 is CASSLTASPLHF. DNA for the CDR3: TGTGCCAGCAGTCTGACAGCGTCACCCCTCCACTTT.

This clonotype was seen more than once but under ten times. V usage is TRBV7-2 and J usage is TRBJ2-7; TRBD2 matches at 10 bases. V was clipped by 5 bases and J by 9 bases; unmatched bases: 13. The CDR3 is 15 amino acids. Germline V gene lookup returns CDR1 SGHTA and CDR2 FQGNSA. The CDR3 region is CASSRTSGTGKGQYF. CDR3 nucleotide sequence: TGTGCCAGCAGCAGGACTAGCGGCACAGGGAAGGGGCAGTACTTC.

This clonotype has more than one count but fewer than ten. The rearrangement uses TRBV5-1 and TRBJ2-3; perhaps D is TRBD1 or TRBD2 (6 bases each). Trimming cost V 0 bases and J 1 base, with 12 bases left between them. The germline gives CDR1 SGHRS, CDR2 YFSETQ. This CDR3 has 16 residues. The CDR3 DNA is TGCGCCAGCAGCTTGGCGGGGGCTAGGGGCACAGATACGCAGTATTTT. Its protein product is CASSLAGARGTDTQYF.

In its sample, this clonotype was seen a few times. The rearrangement links TRBV29-1 to TRBJ2-2, with 12 bases lining up with TRBD2. The CDR3 is made up of 15 amino acids. V trimming: 5 bases; J trimming: 7 bases; junction bases outside the gene matches: 8. CDR1 is SQVTM and CDR2 is ANQGSEA in the germline V gene. DNA for the CDR3: TGCAGCGTTTCGCTAGCGGGGGGGCCATTCGGGGAGCTGTTTTTT. Translated, it gives CSVSLAGGPFGELFF.

This clonotype is a singleton in its sample. This chain connects TRBV5-1 to TRBJ2-3; D perhaps matches TRBD2 (7 bases). This CDR3 comprises 21 residues. V was shortened by 0 bases and J by 0 bases, with 26 bases between the two germline ends. The germline V gene encodes CDR1 SGHRS and CDR2 YFSETQ. CDR3 sequence (DNA): TGCGCCAGCAGCTTGGTTGGCCCTTTTTCGGGGGGCCGCCCGAGCACAGATACGCAGTATTTT. As protein: CASSLVGPFSGGRPSTDTQYF. Looking up the rest from reference TRBV5-1 and TRBJ2-3 gives the full variable domain: KAGVTQTPRYLIKTRGQQVTLSCSPISGHRSVSWYQQTPGQGLQFLFEYFSETQRNKGNFPGRFSGRQFSNSRSEMNVSTLELGDSALYLCASSLVGPFSGGRPSTDTQYFGPGTRLTVL.

The sample holds many counts of this clonotype. The CDR3: CASSLLYTVSDTQYF. The CDR3 DNA is TGTGCCAGCAGTTTACTCTATACAGTGTCAGATACGCAGTATTTT. V and J are TRBV12-3 or TRBV12-4 and TRBJ2-3; D unclear. The length of the CDR3 is 15 residues. Trimming shortened V by 2 bases and J by 4 bases, and 13 bases separated the two germline ends.

This clonotype was seen only a few times. The junction and the germline gene differ at one end; a read error may be behind it. The J gene is TRBJ2-7, the V gene TRBV5-1, with no clear D. The germline V gene encodes CDR1 SGHRS and CDR2 YFSETQ. CDR3 length: 12 amino acids. The CDR3 sequence: CASSLAPPPREF. CDR3 nucleotides: TGCGCCAGCAGCTTGGCCCCCCCACCAAGGGAATTC.

This chain connects TRBV12-3 or TRBV12-4 to TRBJ2-1; possible D gene TRBD2, 6 bases. The V end was cut by 3 bases, the J end by 6 bases, with 15 bases between. The CDR3 runs to 15 residues. In DNA, the CDR3 is TGTGCCAGCAGTTTCATCCGGGGGTTTGGCAATGAGCAGTTCTTC. This translates into CASSFIRGFGNEQFF.